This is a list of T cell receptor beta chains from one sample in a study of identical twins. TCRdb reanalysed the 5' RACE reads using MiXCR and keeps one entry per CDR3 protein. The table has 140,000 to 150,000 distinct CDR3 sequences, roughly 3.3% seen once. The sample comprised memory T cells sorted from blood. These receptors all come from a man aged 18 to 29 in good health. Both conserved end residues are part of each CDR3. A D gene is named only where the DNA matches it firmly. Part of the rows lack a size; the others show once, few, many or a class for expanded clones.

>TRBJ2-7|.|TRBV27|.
TGTGCCAGCAGTTTAGAAACAGGGAGCTCCTACGGGCAGTACTTC
CASSLETGSSYGQYF
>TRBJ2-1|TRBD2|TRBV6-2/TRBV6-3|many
TGTGCCAGCATGGGACAGGGGACTAGCGGGAGGTTAAATGAGCAGTTCTTC
CASMGQGTSGRLNEQFF
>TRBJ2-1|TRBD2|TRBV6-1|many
TGTGCCAGCAGTGTCCTTGGGACTAGTATAAACGATGAGCAGTTCTTC
CASSVLGTSINDEQFF
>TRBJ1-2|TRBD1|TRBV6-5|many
TGTGCCAGCAGTTACCGGACAGGGGGAGGCTACACCTTC
CASSYRTGGGYTF
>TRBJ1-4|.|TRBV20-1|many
TGCAGTGCAAGAACGAGGGGGAATAATGAAAAACTGTTTTTT
CSARTRGNNEKLFF
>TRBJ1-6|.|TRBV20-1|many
TGCAGTGCTAGAAAAGCAGGGAGGGGGGACTATAATTCACCCCTCCACTTT
CSARKAGRGDYNSPLHF
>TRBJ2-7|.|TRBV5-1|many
TGCGCCAGCAGCCTTCAGACTGGACTAACCTACGAGCAGTACTTC
CASSLQTGLTYEQYF
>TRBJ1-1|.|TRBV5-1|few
TGCGCCAGCGCGCCTACTGGGGGGCTCGCTAGAACTGAAGCTTTCTTT
CASAPTGGLARTEAFF
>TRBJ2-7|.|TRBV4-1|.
TGCGCCAGCAGCCAAGGGGCAGGGGTGTCCTACGAGCAGTACTTC
CASSQGAGVSYEQYF
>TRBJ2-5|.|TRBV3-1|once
TGTGCCAGCAGCCCTAGGGGCCGGGGTGGGGAGACCCAGTACTTC
CASSPRGRGGETQYF
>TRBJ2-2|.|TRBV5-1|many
TGCGCCAGCAGCCCCGAGGGAGCCATTGGCGGGGAGCTGTTTTTT
CASSPEGAIGGELFF
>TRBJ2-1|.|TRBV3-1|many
TGTGCCAGCAGCCAAAAGGGGGGACTTTCGAACAACAATGAGCAGTTCTTC
CASSQKGGLSNNNEQFF
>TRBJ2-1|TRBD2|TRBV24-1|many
TGTGCCACCACTCCTAGCGGCTACGACAATGAGCAGTTCTTC
CATTPSGYDNEQFF
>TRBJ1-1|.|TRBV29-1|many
TGCAGCGGAGCGAACACTGAAGCTTTCTTT
CSGANTEAFF
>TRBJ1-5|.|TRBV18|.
TGTGCCAGCTCCCCGGGGAGATCTCAGCCCCAGCATTTT
CASSPGRSQPQHF
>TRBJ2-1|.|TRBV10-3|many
TGTGCCATCAGTGAGTCGAGTCCGGACAGTAATGAGCAGTTCTTC
CAISESSPDSNEQFF
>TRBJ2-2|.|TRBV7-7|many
TGTGCCAGCTCCACCCTGAACACCGGGGAGCTGTTTTTT
CASSTLNTGELFF
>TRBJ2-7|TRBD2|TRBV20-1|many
TGCAGTGCTAGAGATTTTGGACTAGCGCCTACCTACGAGCAGTACTTC
CSARDFGLAPTYEQYF
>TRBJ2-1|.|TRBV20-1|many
TGCAGTGCTAGGGGCAGAATCCACAATGAGCAGTTCTTC
CSARGRIHNEQFF
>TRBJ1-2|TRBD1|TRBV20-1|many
TGCAGTGCCAAGGGACAGGACTATGGCTACACCTTC
CSAKGQDYGYTF
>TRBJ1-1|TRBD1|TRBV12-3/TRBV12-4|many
TGTGCCACCGGAACAGGGGGAGGGACTGAAGCTTTCTTT
CATGTGGGTEAFF
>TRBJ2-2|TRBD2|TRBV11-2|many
TGTGCCAGCAGAACACTAGCGGAAGGGGTCACCGGGGAGCTGTTTTTT
CASRTLAEGVTGELFF
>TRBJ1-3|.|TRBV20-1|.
TGCAGTGCTAGAGCCCCGCCCAGGAGTCACGGCAGAAACACCATATATTTT
CSARAPPRSHGRNTIYF
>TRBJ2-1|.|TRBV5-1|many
TGCGCCAGCAGCTTGGCCGGGAAGGGGGGGCACAATGAGCAGTTCTTC
CASSLAGKGGHNEQFF
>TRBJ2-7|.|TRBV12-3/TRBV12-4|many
TGTGCCAGCAGTTTGAGGGGATGGGGCGGGCAGTACTTC
CASSLRGWGGQYF